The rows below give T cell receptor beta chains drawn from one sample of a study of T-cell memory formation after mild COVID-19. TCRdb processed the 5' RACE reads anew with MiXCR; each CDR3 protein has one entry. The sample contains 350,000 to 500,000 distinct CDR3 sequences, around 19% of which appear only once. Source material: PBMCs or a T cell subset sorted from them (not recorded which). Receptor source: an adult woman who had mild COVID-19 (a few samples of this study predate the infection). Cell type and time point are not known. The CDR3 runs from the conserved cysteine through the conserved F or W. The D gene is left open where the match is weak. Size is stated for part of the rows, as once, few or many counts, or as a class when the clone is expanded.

CASSFGTESSYNEQFF few TRBV7-2 - TRBJ2-1
CASSFQGSNEQFF - TRBV7-2 - TRBJ2-1
CSVEAQGGTYEQYF - TRBV29-1 - TRBJ2-7
CASSPSVAAEAFF - TRBV11-2 - TRBJ1-1
CASSLGENSNQPQHF - TRBV7-8 - TRBJ1-5
CASSFEGANVLTF few TRBV5-1 - TRBJ2-6
CASSHPPGLAFNEQFF - TRBV18 TRBD2 TRBJ2-1
CAISGQGRVTDTQYF - TRBV10-3 - TRBJ2-3
CASSIVRGGYNEQFF - TRBV19 TRBD2 TRBJ2-1
CASSLGQPNQPQHF many TRBV5-1 TRBD1 TRBJ1-5
CASSGTWNTEAFF - TRBV25-1 - TRBJ1-1
CASSPAVTWRGDEQYF few TRBV5-1 - TRBJ2-7
CSATDRPIYGYTF few TRBV20-1 - TRBJ1-2
CASSLGSIGDTQYF few TRBV11-2 - TRBJ2-3
CASSPRTGPYEQYF few TRBV5-4 TRBD1 TRBJ2-7
CAISDPGLARDEQFF few TRBV10-3 - TRBJ2-1
CASSLDRETRYEQYF - TRBV5-6 - TRBJ2-7
CASRQGGNNSPLHF many TRBV6-5 - TRBJ1-6